Shown below are 3 T cell receptor beta chains from a single sample sequenced in a study of Ad26.COV2.S vaccination and SARS-CoV-2 variants (dated by TCRdb to the early 2020s). What this sample's treatment or condition label stands for: over 15 received Ad26.COV2.S at low or high dose, single or two shots; about 5 received placebo; per-sample allocation not given. Repertoires of vaccine and placebo recipients were sequenced from samples taken on day 63 after the first injection. The library was built by means of the immunoSEQ multiplex PCR assay. In TCRdb, the immuneACCESS table is reduced to in-frame sequences with V and J assigned. These tables do not hold every clone; where another copy was compared, an unresolved V gene accounts for under half, and the others remain unexplained. This sample lists approximately 450,000 clones; over 75% were detected once. In total, the top ten clones hold 9.5% to 15% of the sample.

The sample consisted of peripheral blood, taken in a trial of Ad26.COV2.S vaccine versus placebo. The receptors derive from a person between 18 and 59 years old who received the Ad26.COV2.S COVID-19 vaccine or a placebo.

This sequence joins TRBV7-9 and TRBJ2-3, with TRBD1 matching 7 bases. CDR3 length equals 15 residues. The V segment lost 1 base and the J segment 4 bases; nucleotides outside the gene matches: 5. Germline loops: CDR1 SEHNR, CDR2 FQNEAQ (reference sequence). CDR3 bases: TGTGCCAGCAGCTTAGGCTCGGGACAGCCAGATACGCAGTATTTT. Its protein is CASSLGSGQPDTQYF.

This clone has only one observation. The rearrangement joins TRBV4-1 to TRBJ1-2; 8 bases are a match to TRBD1. CDR1 is MGHRA and CDR2 is YSYEKL in the germline V gene. The CDR3 is made up of 14 amino acids. V trimming: 4 bases; J trimming: 6 bases; junction bases outside the gene matches: 7. The CDR3 DNA reads TGCGCCAGCAGCCTCACAGGGGGATTTGATGGCTACACCTTC. It codes for CASSLTGGFDGYTF.

The chain has TRBV29-1 and TRBJ2-3; TRBD2 agrees at 9 bases. This CDR3 has 14 amino acids. Trimming took 5 bases from V and 5 from J; bases not matched to a gene: 8. Germline V gene sequence: CDR1 SQVTM, CDR2 ANQGSEA. The CDR3 is CSVILAGDLDTQYF. CDR3 bases: TGCAGCGTTATATTAGCGGGAGATTTAGATACGCAGTATTTT.